Below, 5 T cell receptor beta chains from the same sample are listed, as sequenced in a study of T cell responses to AZD1222 COVID-19 vaccine. The method was immunoSEQ multiplex PCR; TCRdb's version includes in-frame clones alone and lacks a portion of them. The table has over 120,000 clones, 75% to 90% seen once; the top ten hold roughly 1.5%. This specimen was peripheral blood, taken on day 0 of AZD1222 vaccination. These receptors all stem from an adult in good health.

This clone appeared a single time. The V gene is TRBV27, the J gene TRBJ2-7, with D possibly being TRBD1 (5 bases). Germline values: CDR1 MNHEY, CDR2 SMNVEV (reference sequence). Trimming cost V 3 bases and J 3 bases, with 12 bases left between them. The CDR3 totals 14 residues. The CDR3: CASSFSGQVYEQYF. CDR3 bases: TGTGCCAGCAGTTTTTCAGGACAAGTCTACGAGCAGTACTTC.

The V call is TRBV11-1, the J call TRBJ2-5; D perhaps matches TRBD1 (6 bases). Trimming took 5 bases from V and 1 from J, leaving 11 bases between them. Germline V gives CDR1 SGHAT, CDR2 FQDESV (reference sequence). The CDR3 has 14 residues. CDR3 sequence: CASSETGTQETQYF. For the CDR3, the DNA is TGTGCCAGCAGCGAAACAGGGACCCAAGAGACCCAGTACTTC. The entire variable domain, with the rest obtained from reference TRBV11-1 and TRBJ2-5, is as follows: EAEVAQSPRYKITEKSQAVAFWCDPISGHATLYWYRQILGQGPELLVQFQDESVVDDSQLPKDRFSAERLKGVDSTLKIQPAELGDSAMYLCASSETGTQETQYFGPGTRLLVL.

This clone is a singleton in its sample. CDR3 region: CASRGGIQQYF. The CDR3 DNA sequence: TGTGCCAGCAGAGGGGGGATACAGCAGTACTTC. The V call is TRBV2, the J call TRBJ2-7, with D perhaps matching TRBD1 or TRBD2 (6 bases each). Germline values: CDR1 SNHLY, CDR2 FYNNEI. V lost 6 bases to trimming and J lost 8 bases, with 11 bases between them. This CDR3 spans 11 amino acids.

The J gene is TRBJ2-5, the V gene TRBV24-1; D may be TRBD2 (5 bases). The CDR3 totals 15 residues. Trimming took 1 base from V and 2 from J, leaving 10 bases between them. Germline CDR1 is KGHDR and CDR2 is SFDVKD. CDR3 sequence reads: CATSDFVPGQETQYF. Here the CDR3 DNA reads TGTGCCACCAGTGATTTCGTTCCGGGACAAGAGACCCAGTACTTC.

The V call is TRBV5-6, the J call TRBJ1-1; TRBD1 agrees at 9 bases. Losses at the gene ends were 4 bases for V and 7 bases for J; bases not matched to a gene: 5. There are 13 residues in the CDR3. Germline-derived CDR1 and CDR2 are SGHDT and YYEEEE. CDR3 amino acids: CASSPRDRDEAFF. The CDR3 DNA sequence: TGTGCCAGCAGCCCCCGGGACAGGGATGAAGCTTTCTTT.